The 9 T cell receptor beta chains below were found in one sample sequenced in a study of cytomegalovirus exposure and HLA in healthy donors. 60 Vbeta and 13 Jbeta primers were used in PCR. Assay: immunoSEQ multiplex PCR; the TCRdb copy retains only in-frame clones and omits some. The repertoire includes fewer than 250,000 clones, 60% to 80% of them detected once, and roughly 2% sits in the top ten. Sequenced: PBMCs. Receptors originate from a woman aged 25 to 39 in good health and CMV-seronegative.

This CDR3 is CASSLGRNNEKLFF. In nucleotides, the CDR3 is TGTGCCAGCAGCTTGGGGCGGAATAATGAAAAACTGTTTTTT. V and J are TRBV5-6 and TRBJ1-4; D call uncertain. Trimming pared 0 bases from V and 4 bases from J, leaving 7 bases between. The CDR3 loop spans 14 amino acids. CDR1 SGHDT and CDR2 YYEEEE come from the germline V gene.

The chain employs TRBV29-1 and TRBJ2-1; D is perhaps TRBD2 (5 bases). The CDR3 loop spans 15 amino acids. V lost 4 bases and J lost 4, with 17 bases in between. The germline V gene encodes CDR1 SQVTM and CDR2 ANQGSEA. The DNA of the CDR3 is TGCAGCGTTGGACCGAGGCTAGCTTTATACAATGAGCAGTTCTTC. This sequence encodes CSVGPRLALYNEQFF.

The J gene is TRBJ2-5, the V gene TRBV7-9; D possibly corresponds to TRBD2 (6 bases). Matching the DNA end better, TRBJ2-7 makes the J call doubtful. The CDR3 runs 15 residues. In germline, CDR1 is SEHNR, CDR2 FQNEAQ (reference sequence). CDR3 DNA sequence: TGTGCCAGCAGCTTAAAGGAGGGGAGCTCCTACGAGCAGTACTTC. This codes for CASSLKEGSSYEQYF.

The chain links TRBV7-2 to TRBJ2-3; 9 bases match TRBD2. The junction had 8 bases not matched to a gene; V was cut back by 5 bases and J by 5 bases. The germline gives CDR1 SGHTA, CDR2 FQGNSA. This CDR3 has 15 residues. The CDR3: CASSPDGLARDTQYF. CDR3 bases: TGTGCCAGCAGCCCCGATGGACTAGCGAGAGATACGCAGTATTTT.

CDR3 DNA sequence: TGTGCCATCTCCTCTAGCGCTGGGGAGCTGTTTTTT. This codes for CAISSSAGELFF. The V gene is TRBV6-1, the J gene TRBJ2-2; a weak D match, TRBD2 (6 bases). V lost 10 bases and J lost 8, with 14 bases in between. The CDR3 has 12 amino acids. Germline loops: CDR1 MNHNS, CDR2 SASEGT.

This clone was seen just once. The chain recombines TRBV5-6 with TRBJ2-3, with 13 bases that match TRBD2. V was clipped by 2 bases and J by 6 bases; unmatched bases: 9. The length of the CDR3 is 17 residues. Germline V CDR1 and CDR2: SGHDT, YYEEEE. The CDR3 DNA reads TGTGCCAGCAGCTTTGGCAAACTAGCGGGGGGGCCGGATACGCAGTATTTT. Encoded protein: CASSFGKLAGGPDTQYF. Variable domain in full (rest from reference TRBV5-6 and TRBJ2-3): DAGVTQSPTHLIKTRGQQVTLRCSPKSGHDTVSWYQQALGQGPQFIFQYYEEEERQRGNFPDRFSGHQFPNYSSELNVNALLLGDSALYLCASSFGKLAGGPDTQYFGPGTRLTVL.

This chain links TRBV9 with TRBJ1-1, with D possibly TRBD1 on 6 matching bases. The length of the CDR3 is 14 residues. The germline V and J ends were trimmed by 2 bases and 3 bases, with 11 bases remaining between them. Germline loops: CDR1 SGDLS, CDR2 YYNGEE. The CDR3 region has the DNA TGTGCCAGCAGCGTCCTTTCAGGGGACACTGAAGCTTTCTTT. Residues: CASSVLSGDTEAFF.

V usage is TRBV6-5 and J usage is TRBJ1-5; no firm D call. The germline V gene encodes CDR1 MNHEY and CDR2 SVGAGI. V lost 4 bases, J lost 2 bases, and 12 bases lay in between. The CDR3 covers 15 residues. The CDR3, as DNA: TGTGCCAGCAGTTCGGGTGGCTTAGGCAATCAGCCCCAGCATTTT. This sequence encodes CASSSGGLGNQPQHF.

The chain carries TRBV29-1 and TRBJ1-1; possible D gene TRBD1, 5 bases. Deletions cut 1 base from V and 7 bases from J, with 13 bases between. The CDR3 is 13 amino acids. CDR1 SQVTM and CDR2 ANQGSEA come from the germline V gene. The CDR3 coding sequence is TGCAGCGTTGAAGGGACACCTAGTTTTGAAGCTTTCTTT. Translation: CSVEGTPSFEAFF.